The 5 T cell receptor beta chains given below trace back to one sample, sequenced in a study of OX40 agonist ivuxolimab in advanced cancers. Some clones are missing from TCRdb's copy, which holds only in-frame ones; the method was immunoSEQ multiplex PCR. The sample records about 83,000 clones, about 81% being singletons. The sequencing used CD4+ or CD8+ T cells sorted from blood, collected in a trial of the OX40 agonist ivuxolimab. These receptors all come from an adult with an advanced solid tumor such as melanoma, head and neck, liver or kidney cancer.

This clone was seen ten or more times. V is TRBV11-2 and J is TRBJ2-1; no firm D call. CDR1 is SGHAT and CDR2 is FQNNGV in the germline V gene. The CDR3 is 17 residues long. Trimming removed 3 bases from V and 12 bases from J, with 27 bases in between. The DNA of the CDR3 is TGTGCCAGCAGCTTTGAGTCGGGCTGGCTCGCTGCGTCGGGGCAGTTCTTC. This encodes CASSFESGWLAASGQFF.

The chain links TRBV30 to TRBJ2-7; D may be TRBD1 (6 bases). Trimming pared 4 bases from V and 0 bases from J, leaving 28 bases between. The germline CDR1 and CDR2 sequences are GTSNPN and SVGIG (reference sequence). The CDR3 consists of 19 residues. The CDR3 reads CAWNGFEGGRGKSSYEQYF. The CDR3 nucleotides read TGTGCCTGGAACGGGTTTGAAGGGGGAAGGGGTAAGAGCTCCTACGAGCAGTACTTC.

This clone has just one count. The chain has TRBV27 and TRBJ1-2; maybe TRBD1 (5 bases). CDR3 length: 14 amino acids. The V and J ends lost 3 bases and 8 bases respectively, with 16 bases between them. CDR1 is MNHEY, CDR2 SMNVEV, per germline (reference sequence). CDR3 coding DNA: TGTGCCAGCAGTTTTTCAGGGCGACAATGGGGCTACACCTTC. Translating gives CASSFSGRQWGYTF.

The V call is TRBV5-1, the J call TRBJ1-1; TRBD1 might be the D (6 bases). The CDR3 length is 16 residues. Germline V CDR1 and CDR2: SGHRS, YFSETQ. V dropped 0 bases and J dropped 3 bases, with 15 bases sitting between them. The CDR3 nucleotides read TGCGCCAGCAGCTTGGGAGGGGGGCGCGGACACACTGAAGCTTTCTTT. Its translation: CASSLGGGRGHTEAFF.

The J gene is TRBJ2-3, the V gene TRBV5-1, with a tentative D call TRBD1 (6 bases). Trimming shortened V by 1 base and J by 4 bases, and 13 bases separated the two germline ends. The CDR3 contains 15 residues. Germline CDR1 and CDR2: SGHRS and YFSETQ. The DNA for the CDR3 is TGCGCCAGCAGCTTGCTAGGGGACACAGCAGATACGCAGTATTTT. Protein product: CASSLLGDTADTQYF.